These T cell receptor beta chains were read from a single sample in a study of cytomegalovirus exposure and HLA in healthy donors. The repertoire was sequenced with immunoSEQ multiplex PCR; TCRdb's copy has only in-frame clones and lacks some. Of roughly 180,000 clones listed, roughly 84% were seen once; the top ten hold around 0.24%. The sample taken for sequencing was PBMCs. The receptors were gathered from a boy younger than 18 in good health and CMV-seronegative. Both conserved end residues are part of each CDR3. Fields, in order: J gene, D gene, V gene, CDR3 length, clone size, CDR3 protein, CDR3 DNA. The D gene is left open where the match is weak. The listing skips clone size in some rows; elsewhere it reads once, few, many or a size class.

TRBJ2-3,TRBD1,TRBV6-1,14,NA,CASSEGQGADTQYF,TGTGCCAGCAGTGAAGGACAGGGGGCGGATACGCAGTATTTT
TRBJ2-3,NA,TRBV27,19,NA,CASSVRISRTGGSTDTQYF,TGTGCCAGCAGTGTCAGGATTTCCCGGACAGGAGGGTCCACAGATACGCAGTATTTT
TRBJ2-7,NA,TRBV11-2,13,NA,CASSYTGGYEQYF,TGTGCCAGCAGCTACACCGGGGGCTACGAGCAGTACTTC
TRBJ1-1,NA,TRBV6-6,11,NA,CASSSGTEAFF,TGTGCCAGCAGTTCAGGGACTGAAGCTTTCTTT
TRBJ1-1,NA,TRBV9,14,NA,CASSPRGGSAEAFF,TGTGCCAGCAGCCCCCGGGGAGGGTCGGCTGAAGCTTTCTTT
TRBJ2-1,TRBD1,TRBV29-1,17,NA,CSADSGGAAKSYNEQFF,TGCAGCGCCGATTCAGGGGGCGCCGCTAAATCCTACAATGAGCAGTTCTTC
TRBJ1-1,NA,TRBV18,14,few,CASSPGQLNTEAFF,TGTGCCAGCTCACCTGGACAGCTGAACACTGAAGCTTTCTTT
TRBJ2-5,NA,TRBV5-1,15,NA,CASSLVGTTQETQYF,TGCGCCAGCAGCTTGGTTGGGACAACACAAGAGACCCAGTACTTC
TRBJ1-4,NA,TRBV28,18,NA,CASSTSRGGMTFNEKLFF,TGTGCCAGCAGCACCAGCCGGGGGGGTATGACCTTCAATGAAAAACTGTTTTTT
TRBJ1-2,TRBD1,TRBV6-6,14,NA,CASSSDRETNGYTF,TGTGCCAGCAGTTCGGACAGGGAGACGAATGGCTACACCTTC
TRBJ1-2,NA,TRBV6-1,14,NA,CASSESPGNYGYTF,TGTGCCAGCAGTGAATCGCCGGGGAACTATGGCTACACCTTC
TRBJ2-1,TRBD2,TRBV7-8,16,once,CASSHPSGGAYNEQFF,TGTGCCAGCAGCCACCCTAGCGGGGGGGCCTACAATGAGCAGTTCTTC
TRBJ1-1,TRBD1,TRBV7-3,16,NA,CASSLKGTGSGTEAFF,TGTGCCAGCAGCTTAAAGGGGACAGGGTCTGGCACTGAAGCTTTCTTT
TRBJ2-7,TRBD2,TRBV6-6,14,NA,CASSSGGSSYEQYF,TGTGCCAGCAGTTCCGGCGGGAGCTCCTACGAGCAGTACTTC
TRBJ1-1,NA,TRBV27,16,few,CASSLLAGGFNTEAFF,TGTGCCAGCAGTTTATTGGCCGGGGGATTCAACACTGAAGCTTTCTTT
TRBJ2-5,TRBD1,TRBV10-3,14,few,CAISGDRGLETQYF,TGTGCCATCAGTGGTGACAGGGGGCTTGAGACCCAGTACTTC
TRBJ1-6,NA,TRBV5-1,14,NA,CASSLDESYSPLHF,TGCGCCAGCAGCTTGGACGAGAGCTATTCACCCCTCCACTTT
TRBJ2-1,NA,TRBV7-3,12,NA,CASSSGGYEQFF,TGTGCCAGCAGCTCAGGGGGGTATGAGCAGTTCTTC
TRBJ2-7,NA,TRBV7-9,12,NA,CASGSGGYEQYF,TGTGCCAGCGGGTCTGGAGGCTACGAGCAGTACTTC
TRBJ1-1,TRBD1,TRBV5-1,12,NA,CASNAPDREAFF,TGCGCCAGCAACGCCCCAGACAGGGAGGCTTTCTTT
TRBJ2-7,TRBD1,TRBV28,16,once,CASSSPWTGDPYEQYF,TGTGCCAGCAGTTCCCCTTGGACAGGGGACCCCTACGAGCAGTACTTC
TRBJ2-3,TRBD1,TRBV7-9,15,NA,CASSLGTGETDTQYF,TGTGCCAGCAGCCTCGGGACAGGGGAGACAGATACGCAGTATTTT
TRBJ1-2,TRBD1,TRBV14,14,NA,CASRRTGSNYGYTF,TGTGCCAGCAGGAGGACAGGGTCAAACTATGGCTACACCTTC
TRBJ2-5,NA,TRBV2,11,NA,CASRYAETQYF,TGTGCCAGCAGATACGCGGAGACCCAGTACTTC
TRBJ1-5,NA,TRBV30,13,NA,CALSTGSNQPQHF,TGTGCCTTGTCAACAGGGAGTAATCAGCCCCAGCATTTT
TRBJ2-7,NA,TRBV6-8,13,NA,CASRREIHERQYF,TGTGCCAGCCGCCGGGAGATTCACGAACGGCAGTACTTC
TRBJ1-5,NA,TRBV30,14,NA,CAWSVTPGNQPQHF,TGTGCCTGGAGTGTAACGCCAGGCAATCAGCCCCAGCATTTT
TRBJ1-5,TRBD1,TRBV28,17,NA,CASMGFHGTVSNQPQHF,TGTGCCAGCATGGGTTTCCATGGGACAGTCAGCAATCAGCCCCAGCATTTT
TRBJ2-7,NA,TRBV2,13,NA,CASRYGEVNEQYF,TGTGCCAGCAGGTACGGGGAGGTCAACGAGCAGTACTTC
TRBJ2-2,NA,TRBV5-6,17,NA,CASSLRGLVLDDGELFF,TGTGCCAGCAGCTTGCGAGGCCTAGTTTTGGATGACGGGGAGCTGTTTTTT
TRBJ1-1,NA,TRBV10-3,14,NA,CAISDRTANTEAFF,TGTGCCATCAGTGACCGGACAGCGAACACTGAAGCTTTCTTT
TRBJ2-1,TRBD1,TRBV29-1,11,NA,CSADRAGEQFF,TGCAGCGCCGACAGGGCCGGTGAGCAGTTCTTC
TRBJ1-1,TRBD1,TRBV7-9,16,NA,CSSSGDRAEENTEAFF,TGTTCCAGCAGCGGGGACAGGGCAGAGGAAAACACTGAAGCTTTCTTT
TRBJ2-3,TRBD1,TRBV2,17,NA,CASSRGQGPGPRDTQYF,TGTGCCAGCAGCAGAGGACAGGGGCCAGGTCCCCGGGATACGCAGTATTTT
TRBJ1-2,TRBD1,TRBV7-9,17,NA,CASSLVIWTGNSYGYTF,TGTGCCAGCAGCTTAGTTATATGGACAGGGAATTCCTATGGCTACACCTTC
TRBJ2-2,TRBD1,TRBV9,16,NA,CASRSNRDSGAGELFF,TGTGCCAGCAGATCAAACCGGGACAGTGGCGCCGGGGAGCTGTTTTTT
TRBJ2-1,NA,TRBV9,11,NA,CASSQYNEQFF,TGTGCCAGCAGCCAGTACAATGAGCAGTTCTTC
TRBJ1-2,NA,TRBV14,13,NA,CASSPRRGDGYTF,TGTGCCAGCAGCCCCCGACGGGGGGATGGCTACACCTTC
TRBJ2-7,NA,TRBV28,15,NA,CASSLLTGVPYEQYF,TGTGCCAGCAGTTTACTAACGGGAGTCCCCTACGAGCAGTACTTC
TRBJ2-6,NA,TRBV28,17,NA,CASSFGGIPSGANVLTF,TGTGCCAGCAGTTTTGGAGGGATTCCTTCTGGGGCCAACGTCCTGACTTTC
TRBJ1-6,NA,TRBV13,15,NA,CASSMGGVRRSPLHF,TGTGCCAGCAGCATGGGGGGGGTGCGGCGATCACCCCTCCACTTT
TRBJ2-7,TRBD2,TRBV4-3,15,NA,CASSQELAGGYEQYF,TGCGCCAGCAGCCAGGAACTAGCGGGGGGCTACGAGCAGTACTTC
TRBJ2-1,TRBD2,TRBV6-1,15,NA,CASSESGGAYNEQFF,TGTGCCAGCAGTGAAAGCGGGGGGGCCTACAATGAGCAGTTCTTC
TRBJ1-5,NA,TRBV27,15,NA,CASRAGQVGNQPQHF,TGTGCCAGCAGGGCGGGGCAGGTAGGCAATCAGCCCCAGCATTTT
TRBJ2-1,TRBD1,TRBV9,15,NA,CASSVNGQGGDEQFF,TGTGCCAGCAGCGTAAACGGACAGGGTGGGGATGAGCAGTTCTTC
TRBJ1-3,NA,TRBV5-5,15,NA,CASSFSDYSGNTIYF,TGTGCCAGCAGCTTCTCCGACTACTCTGGAAACACCATATATTTT
TRBJ2-1,NA,TRBV7-6,14,once,CASSPNIGGNEQFF,TGTGCCAGCAGCCCAAATATCGGGGGAAATGAGCAGTTCTTC
TRBJ1-3,NA,TRBV18,17,NA,CASSPLKSGNSGNTIYF,TGTGCCAGCTCACCTTTAAAGTCGGGAAACTCTGGAAACACCATATATTTT
TRBJ1-4,NA,TRBV5-8,12,NA,CASSLGREKLFF,TGTGCCAGCAGCTTGGGGAGGGAAAAACTGTTTTTT
TRBJ2-1,NA,TRBV27,13,NA,CASRFSSYNEQFF,TGTGCCAGCAGATTTAGCTCCTACAATGAGCAGTTCTTC
TRBJ1-1,TRBD1,TRBV7-9,18,NA,CASSFPTRQGRRNTEAFF,TGTGCCAGCAGCTTTCCGACCCGACAGGGGAGACGGAACACTGAAGCTTTCTTT
TRBJ2-3,NA,TRBV2,13,NA,CASRHDFPDTQYF,TGTGCCAGCAGGCACGACTTTCCAGATACGCAGTATTTT
TRBJ1-2,NA,TRBV6-4,15,NA,CASSARAWGGYGYTF,TGTGCCAGCAGTGCGAGGGCTTGGGGTGGCTATGGCTACACCTTC
TRBJ2-7,NA,TRBV6-5,13,NA,CASRGAIPYEQYF,TGTGCCAGCAGGGGGGCCATCCCCTACGAGCAGTACTTC
TRBJ1-2,NA,TRBV5-4,14,NA,CASSFPPGFDGYTF,TGTGCCAGCAGCTTCCCCCCGGGGTTCGACGGCTACACCTTC